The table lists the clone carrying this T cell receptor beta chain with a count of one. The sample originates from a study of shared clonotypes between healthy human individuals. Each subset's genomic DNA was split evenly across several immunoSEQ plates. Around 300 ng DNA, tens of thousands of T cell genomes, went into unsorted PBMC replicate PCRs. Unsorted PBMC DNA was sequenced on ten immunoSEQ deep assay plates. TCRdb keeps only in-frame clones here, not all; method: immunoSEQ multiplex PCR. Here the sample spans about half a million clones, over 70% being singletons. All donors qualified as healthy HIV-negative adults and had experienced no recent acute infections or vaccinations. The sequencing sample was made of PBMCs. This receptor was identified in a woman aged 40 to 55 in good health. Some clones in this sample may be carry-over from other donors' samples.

The DNA of the CDR3 is TGTGCCAGCAGCTTACGACAGGGTGAAGGCTACACCTTC. Translation: CASSLRQGEGYTF. The chain employs TRBV7-8 and TRBJ1-2; 7 bases align to TRBD1. CDR1 and CDR2 (germline): SGHVS, FQNEAQ. The trim removed 2 bases at V and 8 bases at J, leaving 5 bases unmatched. This CDR3 spans 13 amino acids.